The 21 T cell receptor beta chains presented below share a single source sample, sequenced in a study of cytomegalovirus exposure and HLA in healthy donors. Primers for the PCR totalled 60 Vbeta and 13 Jbeta. The table came from immunoSEQ multiplex PCR; TCRdb's copy has only in-frame clones and leaves some out. The data show 100,000 to 150,000 clones, over 70% seen once. Source material: PBMCs. The receptor set was obtained from a man between 18 and 35 years old in good health and CMV-seropositive.

The chain has TRBV19 and TRBJ1-5; D not resolved. The V gene's germline CDR1 is LNHDA and CDR2 SQIVND (reference sequence). V gave up 7 bases and J gave up 6 bases, with 16 bases separating them. The CDR3 has 14 amino acids. The chain's CDR3 is CASNSGVVVQPQHF. CDR3 DNA: TGTGCCAGTAACTCCGGGGTCGTTGTTCAGCCCCAGCATTTT. The full variable domain, its missing parts supplied by reference TRBV19 and TRBJ1-5, is DGGITQSPKYLFRKEGQNVTLSCEQNLNHDAMYWYRQDPGQGLRLIYYSQIVNDFQKGDIAEGYSVSREKKESFPLTVTSAQKNPTAFYLCASNSGVVVQPQHFGDGTRLSIL.

This chain connects TRBV9 to TRBJ2-1; 12 bases fit TRBD2. V shed 4 bases, J shed 6 bases, and the junction held 5 bases outside the gene matches. The CDR3 extends over 15 amino acids. Germline CDR1 reads SGDLS; CDR2 reads YYNGEE. The CDR3 DNA reads as TGTGCCAGCAGCAGACGGACTAGCGGGGCCAATGAGCAGTTCTTC. It specifies CASSRRTSGANEQFF.

The chain links TRBV4-3 to TRBJ2-4, with 11 nucleotides matching TRBD2. CDR1 LGHNA and CDR2 YSLEER come from the germline V gene. CDR3 length equals 20 residues. Unmatched junction bases numbered 10, after V lost 0 bases and J lost 0 bases. This CDR3 is CASSQDSLAGGILAKNIQYF. The CDR3, as DNA: TGCGCCAGCAGCCAAGATTCCCTAGCGGGAGGCATACTAGCCAAAAACATTCAGTACTTC.

The rearrangement joins TRBV19 to TRBJ1-5; D is undetermined. V lost 7 bases and J lost 4, with 11 bases in between. Germline loops: CDR1 LNHDA, CDR2 SQIVND (reference sequence). This CDR3 comprises 13 residues. CDR3 bases: TGTGCCAGTACCCCGGGGAGGAATCAGCCCCAGCATTTT. Translated: CASTPGRNQPQHF. The variable domain in full, with the rest retrieved from reference TRBV19 and TRBJ1-5, is DGGITQSPKYLFRKEGQNVTLSCEQNLNHDAMYWYRQDPGQGLRLIYYSQIVNDFQKGDIAEGYSVSREKKESFPLTVTSAQKNPTAFYLCASTPGRNQPQHFGDGTRLSIL.

This clone appeared a few times. The CDR3 nucleotides read TGCGCCAGCAGTGAGTCGAACAGTGGCGAGCAGTACTTC. Its translation is CASSESNSGEQYF. The chain carries TRBV10-1 and TRBJ2-7; D remains ambiguous. In germline, CDR1 is WNHNN, CDR2 SYGVQD (reference sequence). The CDR3 spans 13 residues. V was cut by 0 bases and J by 6 bases, with 9 bases left in between.

This clone is a singleton in its sample. The rearrangement joins TRBV7-9 to TRBJ1-2; 10 bases align to TRBD1. The germline V gene has CDR1 SEHNR and CDR2 FQNEAQ (reference sequence). Losses at the gene ends were 1 base for V and 0 bases for J; bases not matched to a gene: 8. CDR3 length: 18 amino acids. CDR3: CASSLGTGDRGTNYGYTF. CDR3 nucleotides: TGTGCCAGCAGCTTAGGCACTGGGGACAGGGGAACTAACTATGGCTACACCTTC.

This rearrangement joins TRBV6-1 to TRBJ1-1, with 7 bases aligning to TRBD1. Germline V gene lookup returns CDR1 MNHNS and CDR2 SASEGT. This CDR3 has 15 amino acids. The ends lost 5 bases at V and 0 bases at J; junction bases unmatched: 6. Written as DNA, the CDR3 is TGTGCCAGCAGTACACGAGACAGGGTGAACACTGAAGCTTTCTTT. Encoded protein: CASSTRDRVNTEAFF.

The J gene is TRBJ1-1, the V gene TRBV9; D remains ambiguous. V was shortened by 0 bases and J by 3 bases, with 6 bases between the two germline ends. The V gene's germline CDR1 is SGDLS and CDR2 YYNGEE. The CDR3 is 13 amino acids. The CDR3 DNA reads as TGTGCCAGCAGCGTAGGTTATGACACTGAAGCTTTCTTT. This gives the protein CASSVGYDTEAFF. Combining the CDR3 with reference TRBV9 and TRBJ1-1 gives the whole variable domain DSGVTQTPKHLITATGQRVTLRCSPRSGDLSVYWYQQSLDQGLQFLIQYYNGEERAKGNILERFSAQQFPDLHSELNLSSLELGDSALYFCASSVGYDTEAFFGQGTRLTVV.

The gene calls are TRBV6-6 and TRBJ2-7, with TRBD2 identical over 14 bases. Germline V gene lookup returns CDR1 MNHNY and CDR2 SVGAGI (reference sequence). The trim removed 2 bases at V and 7 bases at J, leaving 4 bases unmatched. There are 15 residues in the CDR3. CDR3 sequence (DNA): TGTGCCAGCAGTTACGGACTAGCGGGAGGTTGGGAGCAGTACTTC. This translates into CASSYGLAGGWEQYF.

V gene TRBV5-6 combines with J gene TRBJ2-7; weak D call: TRBD2 (5 bases). V was pared by 0 bases and J by 0 bases, with 7 bases between. The CDR3 is 14 residues long. Looked up from germline, CDR1 is SGHDT and CDR2 is YYEEEE. As DNA, the CDR3 is TGTGCCAGCAGCTTGGCGGGGAGCTCCTACGAGCAGTACTTC. Translated, it gives CASSLAGSSYEQYF.

The rearrangement joins TRBV27 to TRBJ2-7; 9 positions match TRBD1. J lost 3 bases, V lost 0 bases, and 3 bases had no gene match. Germline V CDR1 and CDR2: MNHEY, SMNVEV (reference sequence). The CDR3 consists of 15 residues. As DNA, the CDR3 is TGTGCCAGCAGTTTATCATGGGACAGGGTCTACGAGCAGTACTTC. Translated: CASSLSWDRVYEQYF.

This chain uses TRBV15 with TRBJ2-4; the match to TRBD2 covers 14 bases. CDR1 and CDR2 from the germline V gene are LNHNV and YYDKDF (reference sequence). The junction had 7 bases not matched to a gene; V was cut back by 4 bases and J by 2 bases. CDR3 length: 18 residues. The CDR3 nucleotides read TGTGCCACCAGCAAGACTAGCGGGAGGGCCGGGACCAAAAACATTCAGTACTTC. This encodes CATSKTSGRAGTKNIQYF.

This chain links TRBV27 with TRBJ2-1; 11 nucleotides line up with TRBD1. Germline trimming cut 6 bases from V and 7 bases from J; bases unmatched to any gene: 11. The CDR3 is made up of 16 amino acids. The germline gives CDR1 MNHEY, CDR2 SMNVEV (reference sequence). In DNA, the CDR3 is TGTGCCAGCAGCGACCAAGTCGGGACAGGGGGGAATGAGCAGTTCTTC. It encodes CASSDQVGTGGNEQFF.

CDR3 in amino acids: CASSAQTGVNTGELFF. CDR3 bases: TGTGCCAGCAGCGCCCAAACAGGGGTGAACACCGGGGAGCTGTTTTTT. The J gene is TRBJ2-2, the V gene TRBV11-3; 7 bases are a match to TRBD1. CDR3 length equals 16 residues. Germline CDR1 and CDR2: SGHNT and YENEEA. Trimming took 5 bases from V and 1 from J; bases not matched to a gene: 7.

The CDR3 spells CASSYNSNQPQHF. DNA of the CDR3: TGTGCCAGCAGCTACAATAGCAATCAGCCCCAGCATTTT. This chain uses TRBV7-6 with TRBJ1-5; D unresolved. Per germline, CDR1 SGHVS and CDR2 FNYEAQ. V lost 4 bases to trimming and J lost 0 bases, with 4 bases between them. CDR3 length: 13 amino acids.

The CDR3 sequence is CASHAGTANTGELFF. DNA of the CDR3: TGTGCCAGTCACGCCGGGACAGCAAACACCGGGGAGCTGTTTTTT. The chain employs TRBV6-5 and TRBJ2-2, with 7 bases matching TRBD1. The CDR3 totals 15 residues. CDR1 is MNHEY and CDR2 is SVGAGI in the germline V gene. The V and J ends lost 9 bases and 2 bases, in that order; junction bases with no gene match: 9.

This clone was seen many times. This sequence joins TRBV5-5 and TRBJ2-1, with 7 bases matching TRBD1. Looked up from germline, CDR1 is SGHKS and CDR2 is YYEKEE (reference sequence). V dropped 4 bases and J dropped 12; count of bases not matched to a gene: 10. This CDR3 contains 13 residues. The CDR3 coding sequence is TGTGCCAGCAGCCCGTTCGACAGGGATGTGCAGTTCTTC. This gives the protein CASSPFDRDVQFF.

The CDR3 sequence is CASRPGLNQPQHF. DNA for the CDR3: TGTGCCAGCAGACCAGGGTTGAATCAGCCCCAGCATTTT. This chain uses TRBV6-6 with TRBJ1-5; perhaps TRBD1 as D (5 bases). Trimming took 6 bases from V and 4 from J, leaving 10 bases between them. This CDR3 has 13 residues. Germline V lookup: CDR1 MNHNY, CDR2 SVGAGI (reference sequence).

This clone was seen only a few times. The chain joins TRBV10-3 to TRBJ2-3; D possibly corresponds to TRBD2 (6 bases). Germline values: CDR1 ENHRY, CDR2 SYGVKD. The V end was cut by 5 bases, the J end by 2 bases, with 20 bases between. CDR3 length: 17 residues. CDR3 coding DNA: TGTGCCATCAGTACTCGCTCTCCTAGGACTAACACAGATACGCAGTATTTT. Translation: CAISTRSPRTNTDTQYF.

The gene calls are TRBV19 and TRBJ1-2, with a possible D match to TRBD1 (6 bases). The CDR3 contains 15 residues. Germline assignment: CDR1 LNHDA and CDR2 SQIVND (reference sequence). V gave up 5 bases and J gave up 3 bases, with 16 bases separating them. The CDR3 loop is CASSPPTTGHYGYTF. The CDR3 DNA reads as TGTGCCAGTAGTCCCCCAACGACAGGACACTATGGCTACACCTTC.

The V gene is TRBV7-2, the J gene TRBJ1-5; 10 bases line up with TRBD1. The CDR3 loop spans 18 amino acids. Germline CDR1 and CDR2: SGHTA and FQGNSA. The V and J ends lost 2 bases and 5 bases, in that order; junction bases with no gene match: 12. The CDR3 bases are TGTGCCAGCAGCTTACTCGCGGGGTGGGACAGGGGCGATCAGCCCCAGCATTTT. Translated, it gives CASSLLAGWDRGDQPQHF.